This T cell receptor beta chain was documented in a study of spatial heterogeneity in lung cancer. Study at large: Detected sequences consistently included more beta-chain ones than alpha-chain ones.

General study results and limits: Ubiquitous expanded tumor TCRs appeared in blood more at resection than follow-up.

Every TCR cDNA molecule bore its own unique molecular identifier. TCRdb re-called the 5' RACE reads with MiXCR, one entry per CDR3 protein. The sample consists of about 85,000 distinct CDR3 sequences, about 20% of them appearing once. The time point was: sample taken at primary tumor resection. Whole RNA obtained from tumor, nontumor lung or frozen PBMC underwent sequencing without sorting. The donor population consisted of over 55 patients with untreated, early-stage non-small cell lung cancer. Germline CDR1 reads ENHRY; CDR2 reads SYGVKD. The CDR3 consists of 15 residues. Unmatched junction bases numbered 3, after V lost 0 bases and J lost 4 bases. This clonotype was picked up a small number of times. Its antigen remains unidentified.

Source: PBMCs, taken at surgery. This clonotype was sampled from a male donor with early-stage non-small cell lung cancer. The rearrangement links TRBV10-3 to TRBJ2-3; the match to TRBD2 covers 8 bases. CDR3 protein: CAISESSGSADTQYF. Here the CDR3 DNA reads TGTGCCATCAGTGAGTCGAGCGGGAGTGCAGATACGCAGTATTTT.